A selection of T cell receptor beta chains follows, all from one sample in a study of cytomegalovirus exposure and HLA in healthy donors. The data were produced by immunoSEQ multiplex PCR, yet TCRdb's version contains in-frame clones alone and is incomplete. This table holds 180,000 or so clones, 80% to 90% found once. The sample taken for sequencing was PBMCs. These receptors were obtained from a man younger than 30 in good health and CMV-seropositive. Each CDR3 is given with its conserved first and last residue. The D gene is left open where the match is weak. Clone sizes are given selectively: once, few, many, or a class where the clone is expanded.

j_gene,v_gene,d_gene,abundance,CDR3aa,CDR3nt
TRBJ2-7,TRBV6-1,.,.,CASSPKTVSYEQYF,TGTGCCAGCAGCCCCAAGACAGTTTCCTACGAGCAGTACTTC
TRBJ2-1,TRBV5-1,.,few,CASSFLGAYNEQFF,TGCGCCAGCAGCTTTTTGGGGGCGTACAATGAGCAGTTCTTC
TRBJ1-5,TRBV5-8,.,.,CASSLGSYSNQPQHF,TGTGCCAGCAGCTTGGGTAGTTATAGCAATCAGCCCCAGCATTTT
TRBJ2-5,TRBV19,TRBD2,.,CASSFAGVRETQYF,TGTGCCAGTAGTTTCGCGGGGGTGCGGGAGACCCAGTACTTC
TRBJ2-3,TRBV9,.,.,CASSVAETAQYF,TGTGCCAGCAGCGTAGCTGAGACAGCCCAGTATTTT
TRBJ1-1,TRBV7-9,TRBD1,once,CASSPPGTAEAFF,TGTGCCAGCAGCCCGCCTGGGACAGCTGAAGCTTTCTTT
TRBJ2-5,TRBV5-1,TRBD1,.,CASSSGQGQETQYF,TGCGCCAGCAGCTCTGGACAGGGTCAAGAGACCCAGTACTTC
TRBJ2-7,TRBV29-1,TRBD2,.,CSVAGVQSREQYF,TGCAGCGTGGCGGGGGTTCAATCCCGCGAGCAGTACTTC
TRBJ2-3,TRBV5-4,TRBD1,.,CASSLAGQGATDTQYF,TGTGCCAGCAGCTTGGCTGGACAGGGGGCGACAGATACGCAGTATTTT
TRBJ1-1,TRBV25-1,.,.,CASSDQTGNTEAFF,TGTGCCAGCAGTGACCAGACAGGGAACACTGAAGCTTTCTTT
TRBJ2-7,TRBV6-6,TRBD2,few,CASTIGLAGIYEQYF,TGTGCCAGCACCATTGGACTAGCGGGGATCTACGAGCAGTACTTC
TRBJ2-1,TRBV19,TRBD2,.,CATSTSGYNEQFF,TGTGCCACGTCGACTAGCGGTTACAATGAGCAGTTCTTC
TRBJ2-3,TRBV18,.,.,CASSPRQTDTQYF,TGTGCCAGCTCACCCCGACAGACAGATACGCAGTATTTT
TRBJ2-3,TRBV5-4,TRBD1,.,CASSLFETGGTDTQYF,TGTGCCAGCAGCTTGTTTGAGACAGGGGGCACAGATACGCAGTATTTT
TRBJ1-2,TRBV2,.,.,CASSGSRQATNYGYTF,TGTGCCAGCAGTGGGTCAAGACAGGCGACTAACTATGGCTACACCTTC
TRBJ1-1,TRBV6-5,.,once,CASRRGLLEAFF,TGTGCCAGCAGGAGGGGACTCCTTGAAGCTTTCTTT
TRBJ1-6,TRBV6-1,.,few,CASSDFTGNYNSPLHF,TGTGCCAGCAGTGACTTCACAGGGAACTATAATTCACCCCTCCACTTT
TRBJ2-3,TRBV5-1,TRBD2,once,CASSWGLAGGDTQYF,TGCGCCAGCAGCTGGGGACTAGCGGGGGGAGATACGCAGTATTTT
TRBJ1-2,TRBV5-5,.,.,CASSLTGTLNYGYTF,TGTGCCAGCAGCTTGACAGGGACCCTTAACTATGGCTACACCTTC